Described below is a single TCR beta chain sequence and its context. TCRdb keeps only in-frame clones here, not all; method: immunoSEQ multiplex PCR. Here the sample spans fewer than 95,000 clones, around nine tenths being singletons. Germline V gene lookup returns CDR1 MNHNY and CDR2 SVGAGI (reference sequence). The CDR3 length is 14 residues. The ends lost 7 bases at V and 4 bases at J; junction bases unmatched: 7. The data were obtained in a study of control samples from healthy donors and cancer patients. The sample comprised blood. The sequence was collected from a man aged 30 to 45 in good health. The chain has TRBV6-6 and TRBJ2-3; 8 bases match TRBD1. The CDR3 DNA sequence: TGTGCCAGCAACTCAGGGGGCGCGGCAGATACGCAGTATTTT. Its protein is CASNSGGAADTQYF.